This entry is about one T cell receptor beta chain. The entry originates in a study of T-cell reconstitution after alpha-beta-depleted transplantation in children. The authors prepared the TCRbeta library with unique molecular identifiers. TCRdb processed the PCR reads anew with MiXCR; each CDR3 protein has one entry. The table has some 550,000 distinct CDR3 sequences, about a sixth seen once. The germline V gene has CDR1 ENHRY and CDR2 SYGVKD. The CDR3 runs to 17 residues. Unmatched junction bases numbered 4, after V lost 0 bases and J lost 1 base. The sample consisted of PBMCs from the stem cell graft donor, taken from the stem cell graft. V usage is TRBV10-3 and J usage is TRBJ2-1, with 9 bases identical to TRBD2. The origin of this receptor is a human donor who donated a stem cell graft to a child with acute lymphoblastic leukemia. CDR3 in DNA: TGTGCCATCAGTGAGTCGAGTAGCGGGAGTTCCTACAATGAGCAGTTCTTC. Amino acid sequence: CAISESSSGSSYNEQFF.